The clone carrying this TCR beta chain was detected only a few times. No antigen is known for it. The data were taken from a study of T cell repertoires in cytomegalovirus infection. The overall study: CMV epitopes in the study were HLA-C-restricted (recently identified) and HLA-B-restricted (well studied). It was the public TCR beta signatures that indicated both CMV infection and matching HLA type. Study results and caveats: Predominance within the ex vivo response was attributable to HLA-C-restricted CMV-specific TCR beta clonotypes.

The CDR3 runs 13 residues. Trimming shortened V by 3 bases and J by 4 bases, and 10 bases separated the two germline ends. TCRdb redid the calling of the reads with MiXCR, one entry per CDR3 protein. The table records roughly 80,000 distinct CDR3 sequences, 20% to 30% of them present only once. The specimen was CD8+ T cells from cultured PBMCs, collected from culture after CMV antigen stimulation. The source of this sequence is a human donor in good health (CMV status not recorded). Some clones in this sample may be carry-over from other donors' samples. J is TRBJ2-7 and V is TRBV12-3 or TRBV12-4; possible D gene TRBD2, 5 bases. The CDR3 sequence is CASSFGVSYEQYF. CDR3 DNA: TGTGCCAGCAGTTTCGGGGTCAGTTACGAGCAGTACTTC.